These 5 T cell receptor beta chains were all obtained from the same sample, sequenced in a study of CD8+CD57+ T cells in acquired aplastic anemia. Selection for sequencing was limited to patients who had shown CD8+CD57+ cell expansion by flow cytometry. Template material for TCR beta VDJ and CDR3 profiling consisted of genomic DNA. One entry per CDR3 protein results from TCRdb running MiXCR on the reads. The sample includes some 120,000 distinct CDR3 sequences, 45% to 60% of them seen just once. Sequenced: sorted CD4+, CD8+, or CD8+CD57+ T cells (not recorded which) from PBMCs. The receptors shown here come from a human donor with aplastic anemia.

The chain uses TRBV10-2 and TRBJ1-1, with D maybe TRBD1 (5 bases). The V gene's germline CDR1 is WSHSY and CDR2 SAAADI. V lost 10 bases and J lost 1, with 16 bases in between. The CDR3 is 14 residues long. The CDR3 nucleotides read TGCGCCACCTTCCCTGGGGGACGGAACACTGAAGCTTTCTTT. This codes for CATFPGGRNTEAFF.

The V call is TRBV24-1, the J call TRBJ2-2; D could derive from TRBD1 or TRBD2 (5 bases each). The CDR3 extends over 16 amino acids. Deletions cut 9 bases from V and 6 bases from J, with 22 bases between. Germline lookup yields CDR1 KGHDR and CDR2 SFDVKD. CDR3 amino acids: CATSTDWGSDPGELFF. DNA for the CDR3: TGTGCCACCTCGACCGACTGGGGGAGTGACCCCGGGGAGCTGTTTTTT.

This clonotype was recorded many times. The chain couples TRBV7-9 to TRBJ2-5, with D possibly matching TRBD1 (5 bases). V dropped 4 bases and J dropped 0 bases, with 12 bases sitting between them. Germline CDR1 reads SEHNR; CDR2 reads FQNEAQ (reference sequence). The length of the CDR3 is 15 residues. CDR3 loop: CASSSDSLYQETQYF. The CDR3 DNA reads TGTGCCAGCAGCTCAGACAGCCTTTACCAAGAGACCCAGTACTTC.

This clonotype was seen once. The chain is built from TRBV2 and TRBJ1-2; 8 nucleotides line up with TRBD1. The CDR3 has 12 amino acids. The trim removed 10 bases at V and 10 bases at J, leaving 11 bases unmatched. Germline CDR1 SNHLY, CDR2 FYNNEI. As DNA, the CDR3 is TGTGCCACCGCCCCCGGGACAGGAGTCTACACCTTC. This sequence encodes CATAPGTGVYTF.

This chain joins TRBV7-2 and TRBJ2-3; D perhaps matches TRBD2 (6 bases). V was cut by 6 bases and J by 1 base, with 11 bases left in between. Looked up from germline, CDR1 is SGHTA and CDR2 is FQGNSA. This CDR3 contains 14 residues. The CDR3 here is CASREGTGTDTQYF. The DNA for the CDR3 is TGTGCCAGCAGGGAAGGGACTGGCACAGATACGCAGTATTTT.